Listed below are T cell receptor beta chains from one sample, sequenced in a study of cytomegalovirus exposure and HLA in healthy donors. The protocol was immunoSEQ multiplex PCR, while the TCRdb copy is restricted to in-frame clones and leaves out a portion. Among approximately 110,000 clones, over 65% were seen once, and the ten largest hold about 7.5%. The specimen sequenced was PBMCs. These receptors originate from a middle-aged man in good health and CMV-seropositive. Both conserved end residues are part of each CDR3. Fields, in order: clone size, D gene, V gene, J gene, CDR3 DNA, CDR3 protein. D genes are given only for firm matches. Not all rows give a size; the values are once, few, many and, for expanded clones, a class.

>.|.|TRBV12-5|TRBJ1-4
TGTGCTAGTGGTTTCCTCAGACCCGGGGGTGAAAAACTGTTTTTT
CASGFLRPGGEKLFF
>.|.|TRBV7-9|TRBJ2-7
TGTGCCAGCAGCTTATTAGATTACGAGCAGTACTTC
CASSLLDYEQYF
>.|TRBD1|TRBV2|TRBJ2-1
TGTGCCAGCAGCCTCACACGGGACAGGGGTTACAATGAGCAGTTCTTC
CASSLTRDRGYNEQFF
>.|.|TRBV5-5|TRBJ2-2
TGTGCCAGCAGCGTGGGGCCTCGTGGCACCGGGGAGCTGTTTTTT
CASSVGPRGTGELFF
>.|TRBD1|TRBV6-6|TRBJ1-2
TGTGCCAGCAGTTACCGGGACAGGGTCGGCTATGGCTACACCTTC
CASSYRDRVGYGYTF
>.|.|TRBV7-9|TRBJ2-7
TGCTCAGGGGAATTCTACGAGCAGTACTTC
CSGEFYEQYF
>.|.|TRBV7-2|TRBJ2-4
TGTGCCAGCAGCGGACTAGCCAAAAACATTCAGTACTTC
CASSGLAKNIQYF
>.|.|TRBV11-3|TRBJ1-1
TGTGCCAGCAGCCTCACCGCCGCGGGGGCGAACACTGAAGCTTTCTTT
CASSLTAAGANTEAFF
>.|TRBD2|TRBV10-2|TRBJ2-5
TGCGCCAGCAGCGGTAGCGGGAGACAAGAGACCCAGTACTTC
CASSGSGRQETQYF
>.|.|TRBV7-6|TRBJ2-1
TGTGCCAGCAGCTACAGGGCACTAAGCTCCTACAATGAGCAGTTCTTC
CASSYRALSSYNEQFF
>.|.|TRBV10-1|TRBJ1-5
TGCGCCAGCAGTGACAGGGGCTGCAATCAGCCCCAGCATTTT
CASSDRGCNQPQHF
>.|TRBD1|TRBV6-1|TRBJ1-2
TGTGCCAGCAGTGAAGGCAGGGGGGCTAACTATGGCTACACCTTC
CASSEGRGANYGYTF
>once|.|TRBV15|TRBJ2-1
TGTGCCACTTCCCGATCTATAGGAGGGCAGTTCTTC
CATSRSIGGQFF
>.|.|TRBV19|TRBJ1-2
TGTGCCAGTAGTCTCCGAGGGTCTGATGGCTACACCTTC
CASSLRGSDGYTF
>.|.|TRBV2|TRBJ2-2
TGTGCCAGCAGGGCGGGATTCTTCACCGGGGAGCTGTTTTTT
CASRAGFFTGELFF
>.|.|TRBV6-5|TRBJ2-2
TGTGCCAGCAGCCCCGGGACACCCACCGGGGAGCTGTTTTTT
CASSPGTPTGELFF
>.|.|TRBV14|TRBJ1-1
TGTGCCAGCTCGGTTAGGGCAGGGTGGGCCTCGGAAGCTTTCTTT
CASSVRAGWASEAFF
>.|.|TRBV21-1|TRBJ2-2
TGTGCCAGAGGGGACAGGGTGCAATGCGACACCGGGGAGCTGTTTTTT
CARGDRVQCDTGELFF
>.|.|TRBV7-2|TRBJ1-2
TGTGCCAGCAGCTTAGCGTACCAGGGCAACTATGGCTACACCTTC
CASSLAYQGNYGYTF
>.|TRBD2|TRBV7-8|TRBJ2-1
TGTGCCAGCAGCCCTCTAATAGCGGGAGGCCCCAATGAGCAGTTCTTC
CASSPLIAGGPNEQFF
>.|.|TRBV6-1|TRBJ2-7
TGTGCCAGCAGTGAAGCGGCTAGGGGAGGAGAGCAGTACTTC
CASSEAARGGEQYF
>few|.|TRBV15|TRBJ2-6
TGTGCCACCAGCAGAGATCTGCCAGGGCACGGGGCCAACGTCCTGACTTTC
CATSRDLPGHGANVLTF
>few|.|TRBV5-5|TRBJ2-7
TGTGCCAGCAGGGAGCGGAGCTCCTACGAGCAGTACTTC
CASRERSSYEQYF
>.|.|TRBV4-3|TRBJ2-7
TGCGCCAGCAGCCAAGATTCTTCAGGCAACCCCTACGAGCAGTACTTC
CASSQDSSGNPYEQYF
>.|TRBD1|TRBV6-5|TRBJ2-3
TGTGCCAGCAGTTACTCTGGCAGGGGGCGAGATACGCAGTATTTT
CASSYSGRGRDTQYF
>.|.|TRBV2|TRBJ1-3
TGTGCCAGCAGCGAACAGGGCCCTGGAAACACCATATATTTT
CASSEQGPGNTIYF
>.|TRBD1|TRBV4-2|TRBJ2-7
TGTGCCAGCAGCCAAGTCAATATGGGACAGGACTCCGGGCAGTACTTC
CASSQVNMGQDSGQYF
>.|.|TRBV30|TRBJ1-2
TGTGCCTGTATAAGGCAGGCAATCTATGGCTACACCTTC
CACIRQAIYGYTF